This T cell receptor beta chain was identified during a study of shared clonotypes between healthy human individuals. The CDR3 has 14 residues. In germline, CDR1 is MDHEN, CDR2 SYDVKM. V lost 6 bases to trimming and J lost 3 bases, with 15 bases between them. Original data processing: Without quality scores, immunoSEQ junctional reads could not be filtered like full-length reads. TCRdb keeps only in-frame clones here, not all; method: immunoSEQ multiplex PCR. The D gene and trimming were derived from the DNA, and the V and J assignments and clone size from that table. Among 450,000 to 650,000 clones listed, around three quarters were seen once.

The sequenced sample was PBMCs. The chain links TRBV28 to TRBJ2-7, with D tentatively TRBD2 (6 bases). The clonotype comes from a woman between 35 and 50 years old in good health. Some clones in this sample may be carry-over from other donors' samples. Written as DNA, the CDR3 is TGTGCCAGCAGCCCAACTAGCATGGGCTACGAGCAGTACTTC. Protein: CASSPTSMGYEQYF.